Following are 30 T cell receptor beta chains from one sample sequenced in a study of molecular identifiers for immune sequencing clone quantification. In TCRdb, the PCR reads were re-called with MiXCR into one record per CDR3 protein. The sample records about 320,000 distinct CDR3 sequences, roughly a quarter being singletons. Specimen: naive CD8+ T cells from blood, with Jurkat cell RNA spiked in. Subset described: FACS-sorted CD8+CD4-CCR7+CD45RA+ naive T cells. The receptors originated from a human donor in good health. Some libraries in this study had Jurkat cell RNA spiked in.

In its sample, this clonotype was seen many times. The rearrangement joins TRBV6-1 to TRBJ1-6; D is ambiguous. The germline V gene encodes CDR1 MNHNS and CDR2 SASEGT. The V end was cut by 1 base, the J end by 10 bases, with 11 bases between. The CDR3 runs to 14 residues. CDR3 loop: CASSEDLGWSPLHF. CDR3 DNA: TGTGCCAGCAGTGAAGACCTGGGTTGGTCACCCCTCCACTTT.

As to this clonotype: This may be a read error, as it is one base from a much larger clone. This chain links TRBV7-6 with TRBJ2-1, with D perhaps matching TRBD1 (5 bases). The CDR3 sequence is 16 residues long. The V and J ends lost 5 bases and 4 bases respectively, with 18 bases between them. Germline CDR1 SGHVS, CDR2 FNYEAQ. CDR3 DNA sequence: TGTGCCAGCAGCCCCTCGATGGGGCATGTTTACAATGAGCAGTTCTTC. It codes for CASSPSMGHVYNEQFF.

A few counts support this clonotype. The chain couples TRBV7-2 to TRBJ2-7; 8 bases are shared with TRBD2. Germline CDR1 is SGHTA and CDR2 is FQGNSA. The V gene end was trimmed by 1 base and the J gene end by 3 bases; junction bases not matched to a gene: 5. This CDR3 has 15 residues. CDR3 coding DNA: TGTGCCAGCAGCTTAGTCTCAGCGGGGGACTACGAGCAGTACTTC. Protein: CASSLVSAGDYEQYF.

Only a few counts were recorded for this clonotype. V usage is TRBV13 and J usage is TRBJ2-3; 9 bases agree with TRBD2. The CDR3 contains 17 residues. Per germline, CDR1 PRHDT and CDR2 FYEKMQ (reference sequence). V dropped 3 bases and J dropped 0; count of bases not matched to a gene: 7. CDR3: CASSFRLAVPSTDTQYF. In DNA form, the CDR3 reads TGTGCCAGCAGCTTCCGACTAGCGGTTCCCAGCACAGATACGCAGTATTTT.

This clonotype was detected ten times or more. The chain couples TRBV28 to TRBJ2-5; D possibly corresponds to TRBD1 (6 bases). The germline V gene has CDR1 MDHEN and CDR2 SYDVKM. Trimming removed 3 bases from V and 2 bases from J, with 16 bases in between. The CDR3 has 16 amino acids. Here the CDR3 reads CASSLRQVQGQETQYF. Here the CDR3 DNA reads TGTGCCAGCAGTTTGCGACAGGTTCAGGGACAAGAGACCCAGTACTTC. The variable domain in full, completed from reference TRBV28 and TRBJ2-5, reads DVKVTQSSRYLVKRTGEKVFLECVQDMDHENMFWYRQDPGLGLRLIYFSYDVKMKEKGDIPEGYSVSREKKERFSLILESASTNQTSMYLCASSLRQVQGQETQYFGPGTRLLVL.

Ten or more counts support this clonotype. J is TRBJ2-7 and V is TRBV27; D unclear. Germline CDR1 reads MNHEY; CDR2 reads SMNVEV (reference sequence). V lost 5 bases to trimming and J lost 2 bases, with 19 bases between them. This CDR3 is built from 16 residues. CDR3 sequence (DNA): TGTGCCAGCAGTCCCCTGGATGTTATCGGCCCCTACGAGCAGTACTTC. This translates into CASSPLDVIGPYEQYF.

Ten or more counts support this clonotype. The chain carries TRBV5-6 and TRBJ1-1; D is possibly TRBD1 (6 bases). Germline CDR1 is SGHDT and CDR2 is YYEEEE. Trimming shortened V by 4 bases and J by 8 bases, and 18 bases separated the two germline ends. This CDR3 has 14 amino acids. CDR3 sequence (DNA): TGTGCCAGCAGCCGTAGTGCCGGGACACCAGAAGCTTTCTTT. This encodes CASSRSAGTPEAFF.

The chain carries TRBV4-1 and TRBJ2-1; 8 bases are a match to TRBD2. Germline V gives CDR1 MGHRA, CDR2 YSYEKL. CDR3 length: 18 residues. V lost 0 bases and J lost 4; bases outside the gene matches: 11. This chain's CDR3 is CASSQEFGSGTRYNEQFF. CDR3 DNA sequence: TGCGCCAGCAGCCAAGAATTCGGCTCCGGGACTAGGTACAATGAGCAGTTCTTC.

Note on this clonotype: One base away lies a much larger clone, so this may be a sequencing read error. The chain uses TRBV29-1 and TRBJ2-3, with D maybe TRBD2 (6 bases). Looked up from germline, CDR1 is SQVTM and CDR2 is ANQGSEA. The length of the CDR3 is 21 residues. V was clipped by 4 bases and J by 0 bases, with 32 bases between them. The CDR3: CSVVDPGGLLVPRGSTDTQYF. CDR3 DNA: TGCAGCGTTGTAGATCCAGGAGGGCTACTAGTTCCTCGCGGGAGCACAGATACGCAGTATTTT.

The J gene is TRBJ2-3, the V gene TRBV28; D is unclear. Trimming pared 0 bases from V and 1 base from J, leaving 8 bases between. This CDR3 is 15 amino acids long. In germline, CDR1 is MDHEN, CDR2 SYDVKM. CDR3 protein: CASSLWSTGTDTQYF. CDR3 sequence (DNA): TGTGCCAGCAGTTTATGGTCAACCGGCACAGATACGCAGTATTTT.

This clonotype has a handful of counts. V is TRBV7-9 and J is TRBJ1-1, with D hard to call. Trimming left V 4 bases short and J 1 base short, with 10 bases between. The length of the CDR3 is 14 residues. CDR1 and CDR2 (germline): SEHNR, FQNEAQ (reference sequence). The CDR3 region has the DNA TGTGCCAGCAGCTCGACACTTAGGAACACTGAAGCTTTCTTT. This translates into CASSSTLRNTEAFF.

This clonotype appeared many times. The chain has TRBV7-6 and TRBJ2-7; TRBD2 agrees at 7 bases. Germline trimming cut 5 bases from V and 6 bases from J; bases unmatched to any gene: 7. Germline assignment: CDR1 SGHVS and CDR2 FNYEAQ. The CDR3 length is 13 residues. The CDR3 spells CASSLRGVGEQYF. The CDR3, as DNA: TGTGCCAGCAGCCTTCGGGGGGTGGGCGAGCAGTACTTC.

The chain couples TRBV12-3 or TRBV12-4 to TRBJ2-1; 9 nucleotides align to TRBD2. This CDR3 contains 16 residues. V shed 6 bases and J 6 bases; nucleotides not matched to a gene: 12. The DNA for the CDR3 is TGTGCCAGCAGCCCGGGGGGCGGGGGGGCCTTCAATGAGCAGTTCTTC. Translation gives CASSPGGGGAFNEQFF.

The chain employs TRBV6-6 and TRBJ1-2, with unresolved D. V lost 6 bases to trimming and J lost 4 bases, with 3 bases between them. The CDR3 is made up of 10 amino acids. The germline gives CDR1 MNHNY, CDR2 SVGAGI (reference sequence). This chain's CDR3 is CASRTYGYTF. CDR3 nucleotides: TGTGCCAGCAGAACCTATGGCTACACCTTC.

This clonotype was observed at least ten times. The chain carries TRBV25-1 and TRBJ2-1; 10 bases map to TRBD2. The CDR3 is 13 residues long. Trimming took 3 bases from V and 15 from J; bases not matched to a gene: 8. CDR1 and CDR2 from the germline V gene are MGHDK and SYGVNS. Written as DNA, the CDR3 is TGTGCCAGCAGTGACGGGTTAGCGGGAGGTACGTTCTTC. Its protein is CASSDGLAGGTFF.

This clonotype was seen many times. This chain links TRBV19 with TRBJ2-3; 9 bases are a match to TRBD2. J was trimmed by 10 bases and V by 8 bases; bases with no gene match: 13. Germline V gene lookup returns CDR1 LNHDA and CDR2 SQIVND (reference sequence). The CDR3 totals 14 residues. The CDR3 region has the DNA TGTGCCAGTCTCGGGACTAGCCAACCTGCTCCGCAGTATTTT. Translating gives CASLGTSQPAPQYF.

This CDR3 reads CASSGVSTGELFF. CDR3 nucleotides: TGTGCCAGCAGCGGCGTGTCCACCGGGGAGCTGTTTTTT. The rearrangement links TRBV9 to TRBJ2-2; unclear D gene. V was shortened by 3 bases and J by 4 bases, with 7 bases between the two germline ends. CDR3 length: 13 amino acids. The germline gives CDR1 SGDLS, CDR2 YYNGEE.

With regard to this clonotype: This could be a read error, since a much larger clone is one nucleotide away. J is TRBJ1-1 and V is TRBV28; D remains ambiguous. Germline CDR1 reads MDHEN; CDR2 reads SYDVKM. The CDR3 contains 14 residues. The CDR3 DNA follows: TGTGCCAGCAGTTTTCGAGGAGTGAACACTGAATCTTTCTTT. This gives the protein CASSFRGVNTESFF.

The chain joins TRBV7-8 to TRBJ1-1; 9 nucleotides agree with TRBD1. V was clipped by 0 bases and J by 0 bases; unmatched bases: 5. The CDR3 length is 17 residues. Germline V gives CDR1 SGHVS, CDR2 FQNEAQ. The CDR3 protein is CASSLAGQGEMNTEAFF. The DNA of the CDR3 is TGTGCCAGCAGCTTAGCGGGACAGGGTGAGATGAACACTGAAGCTTTCTTT.

On this clonotype: This may be a read error, as it is one base from a much larger clone. This is likely a read error, given that the CDR3 carries no conserved phenylalanine or tryptophan at its end. The V and J genes are TRBV20-1 and TRBJ2-2; TRBD2 is a possible D gene (5 bases). Trimming left V 0 bases short and J 1 base short, with 9 bases between. In germline, CDR1 is DFQATT, CDR2 SNEGSKA (reference sequence). The CDR3 runs 15 residues. The CDR3 DNA sequence: TGCAGTGCTAGAGATCGCGGAGGGAACACCGGGGAGCTGTTTATT. Amino acids: CSARDRGGNTGELFI.

The chain has TRBV6-2 or TRBV6-3 and TRBJ1-2; 10 nucleotides line up with TRBD1. The CDR3 sequence is 15 residues long. CDR1 and CDR2 from the germline V gene are MNHEY and SVGEGT. The V and J ends lost 4 bases and 3 bases, in that order; junction bases with no gene match: 5. The CDR3 sequence is CASSSETGGDYGYTF. The DNA of the CDR3 is TGTGCCAGCAGTTCTGAGACAGGGGGCGACTATGGCTACACCTTC.

This clonotype was seen a handful of times. CDR3 in amino acids: CAWSVWGDEQFF. In DNA form, the CDR3 reads TGTGCCTGGAGTGTCTGGGGCGATGAGCAGTTCTTC. This chain joins TRBV30 and TRBJ2-1, with D perhaps matching TRBD1 (5 bases). The CDR3 runs to 12 residues. The V gene lost 0 bases and the J gene lost 8 bases, with 8 bases spanning the gap. CDR1 GTSNPN and CDR2 SVGIG come from the germline V gene (reference sequence). Looking up the rest from reference TRBV30 and TRBJ2-1 gives the full variable domain: SQTIHQWPATLVQPVGSPLSLECTVEGTSNPNLYWYRQAAGRGLQLLFYSVGIGQISSEVPQNLSASRPQDRQFILSSKKLLLSDSGFYLCAWSVWGDEQFFGPGTRLTVL.

Notes on this clonotype: Lacking the conserved final phenylalanine or tryptophan, this CDR3 likely reflects a read error. This sequence joins TRBV28 and TRBJ2-3; 7 bases fit TRBD2. Trimming took 6 bases from V and 4 from J; bases not matched to a gene: 16. This CDR3 contains 17 residues. Looked up from germline, CDR1 is MDHEN and CDR2 is SYDVKM. The CDR3 sequence: CASRYTVGGRWSDTQYS. The DNA of the CDR3 is TGTGCCAGCAGATATACGGTGGGCGGGAGATGGTCAGATACGCAGTATTCT.

The table lists this clonotype with a few counts. This chain links TRBV7-8 with TRBJ2-6; 7 bases match TRBD2. V dropped 5 bases and J dropped 3; count of bases not matched to a gene: 7. The CDR3 runs to 16 residues. In germline, CDR1 is SGHVS, CDR2 FQNEAQ. The CDR3 loop is CASSPRGGFGANVLTF. Here the CDR3 DNA reads TGTGCCAGCAGCCCCCGGGGAGGGTTTGGGGCCAACGTCCTGACTTTC.

The sample holds a few counts of this clonotype. The gene calls are TRBV7-9 and TRBJ2-1, with a weak D call TRBD2 (5 bases). The V gene lost 5 bases and the J gene lost 5 bases, with 7 bases spanning the gap. The CDR3 spans 12 residues. Germline CDR1 SEHNR, CDR2 FQNEAQ (reference sequence). The DNA for the CDR3 is TGTGCCAGCAGCGGGAGCCACAATGAGCAGTTCTTC. This codes for CASSGSHNEQFF.

About this clonotype itself: A much larger clonotype is one base distant, so this may be a read error. This chain uses TRBV29-1 with TRBJ2-5; 7 bases line up with TRBD2. The germline CDR1 and CDR2 sequences are SQVTM and ANQGSEA. The CDR3 is 15 residues long. The CDR3 spells CSVAGEPGRGETQCF. The CDR3, as DNA: TGCAGCGTGGCTGGAGAGCCAGGGAGGGGAGAGACCCAGTGCTTC.

This clonotype was detected only a few times. The chain links TRBV19 to TRBJ2-7, with D possibly TRBD2 on 5 matching bases. This CDR3 is 12 amino acids long. V lost 7 bases and J lost 6, with 13 bases in between. CDR1 and CDR2 (germline): LNHDA, SQIVND (reference sequence). In DNA form, the CDR3 reads TGTGCCAGTACCACCCCCGGAGGCGAGCAGTACTTC. Encoded protein: CASTTPGGEQYF. Drawing the rest from reference TRBV19 and TRBJ2-7, the complete variable domain is DGGITQSPKYLFRKEGQNVTLSCEQNLNHDAMYWYRQDPGQGLRLIYYSQIVNDFQKGDIAEGYSVSREKKESFPLTVTSAQKNPTAFYLCASTTPGGEQYFGPGTRLTVT.

This rearrangement joins TRBV30 to TRBJ2-7; no clear D. V lost 3 bases to trimming and J lost 5 bases, with 14 bases between them. CDR1 and CDR2 from the germline V gene are GTSNPN and SVGIG (reference sequence). CDR3 length: 13 residues. CDR3 region: CAWRGLRPDEQYF. CDR3 nucleotide sequence: TGTGCCTGGAGGGGTTTGAGGCCCGACGAGCAGTACTTC.

In this sample, this clonotype turned up a few times. This sequence joins TRBV13 and TRBJ2-3, with 11 bases fitting TRBD2. In germline, CDR1 is PRHDT, CDR2 FYEKMQ (reference sequence). J was trimmed by 2 bases and V by 5 bases; bases with no gene match: 15. The CDR3 covers 19 residues. This CDR3 is CASSIPAGLAGGNTDTQYF. The CDR3 DNA follows: TGTGCCAGCAGCATACCGGCGGGGCTAGCGGGAGGAAACACAGATACGCAGTATTTT.

This clonotype was counted a few times. The chain uses TRBV4-3 and TRBJ1-1; 9 nucleotides agree with TRBD1. After removal of 4 bases from V and 5 bases from J, the junction contained 8 bases not matched to a gene. Germline assignment: CDR1 LGHNA and CDR2 YSLEER. The CDR3 totals 15 residues. CDR3 loop: CASSPGQGGGTEAFF. CDR3 bases: TGCGCCAGCAGCCCGGGACAGGGTGGTGGTACTGAAGCTTTCTTT.